These T cell receptor beta chains were read from a single sample in a study of blood T cell repertoires in COVID-19. The repertoire was sequenced with immunoSEQ multiplex PCR; TCRdb's copy has only in-frame clones and lacks some. This table holds approximately 250,000 clones, more than 75% found once. Sequencing used PBMCs or T cells enriched from blood (not recorded which). Every receptor here comes from an older woman in a cohort exposed to, infected with or recovered from COVID-19 (not recorded which). CDR3s include the opening cysteine and the closing phenylalanine or tryptophan. The order of the fields is V gene, J gene, CDR3 length, D gene, clone size, CDR3 protein, CDR3 DNA. The D gene is left open where the match is weak. Clone size, where shown, is once, few, many, or a class for clones that have expanded.

v_gene: TRBV28
j_gene: TRBJ2-5
len: 15
d_gene: TRBD2
abundance: NA
CDR3aa: CASSLAGGRGETQYF
CDR3nt: TGTGCCAGCAGTCTAGCGGGAGGGCGGGGAGAGACCCAGTACTTC

v_gene: TRBV5-4
j_gene: TRBJ1-2
len: 14
d_gene: NA
abundance: few
CDR3aa: CASSLGGAAYGYTF
CDR3nt: TGTGCCAGCAGCTTGGGGGGCGCAGCTTATGGCTACACCTTC

v_gene: TRBV18
j_gene: TRBJ1-1
len: 15
d_gene: TRBD1
abundance: NA
CDR3aa: CASSPPQGTFSEAFF
CDR3nt: TGTGCCAGCTCACCACCACAGGGGACGTTTTCTGAAGCTTTCTTT

v_gene: TRBV28
j_gene: TRBJ2-3
len: 18
d_gene: NA
abundance: NA
CDR3aa: CASSPGGARRGPGDTQYF
CDR3nt: TGTGCCAGCTCCCCCGGGGGGGCAAGAAGGGGGCCGGGGGATACGCAGTATTTT

v_gene: TRBV30
j_gene: TRBJ2-3
len: 13
d_gene: TRBD2
abundance: NA
CDR3aa: CARASGSTDTQYF
CDR3nt: TGTGCCCGGGCTAGCGGGAGCACAGATACGCAGTATTTT

v_gene: TRBV19
j_gene: TRBJ1-2
len: 14
d_gene: TRBD1
abundance: NA
CDR3aa: CASSPRGRDYGYTF
CDR3nt: TGTGCCAGTAGTCCCAGGGGGCGAGACTATGGCTACACCTTC

v_gene: TRBV19
j_gene: TRBJ2-7
len: 16
d_gene: TRBD2
abundance: NA
CDR3aa: CASSIDPSGYSYEQYF
CDR3nt: TGTGCCAGTAGTATAGACCCTAGCGGATACTCCTACGAGCAGTACTTC

v_gene: TRBV21-1
j_gene: TRBJ2-3
len: 17
d_gene: NA
abundance: NA
CDR3aa: CASSKEMQRENTDTQYF
CDR3nt: TGTGCCAGCAGCAAAGAAATGCAGCGGGAGAATACAGATACGCAGTATTTT

v_gene: TRBV2
j_gene: TRBJ2-7
len: 15
d_gene: TRBD1
abundance: NA
CDR3aa: CASSFGQASSYEQYF
CDR3nt: TGTGCCAGCAGCTTTGGACAGGCGAGCTCCTACGAGCAGTACTTC

v_gene: TRBV28
j_gene: TRBJ1-2
len: 13
d_gene: NA
abundance: NA
CDR3aa: CASSLSTNYGYTF
CDR3nt: TGTGCCAGCAGTTTAAGCACTAACTATGGCTACACCTTC

v_gene: TRBV28
j_gene: TRBJ2-7
len: 13
d_gene: NA
abundance: NA
CDR3aa: CASRWRGPYEQYF
CDR3nt: TGTGCCAGCAGATGGAGGGGCCCCTACGAGCAGTACTTC

v_gene: TRBV7-2
j_gene: TRBJ2-7
len: 15
d_gene: TRBD2
abundance: NA
CDR3aa: CASSSRDGRTYEQYF
CDR3nt: TGTGCCAGCAGCTCCCGGGACGGGAGGACCTACGAGCAGTACTTC

v_gene: TRBV2
j_gene: TRBJ1-1
len: 15
d_gene: NA
abundance: NA
CDR3aa: CASTQLEDIDREAFF
CDR3nt: TGTGCCAGCACCCAGCTCGAGGACATTGACAGGGAAGCTTTCTTT

v_gene: TRBV11-2
j_gene: TRBJ2-7
len: 15
d_gene: TRBD1
abundance: NA
CDR3aa: CASSLNPTGAYEQYF
CDR3nt: TGTGCCAGCAGCTTAAACCCCACAGGGGCCTACGAGCAGTACTTC

v_gene: TRBV28
j_gene: TRBJ2-7
len: 17
d_gene: TRBD2
abundance: once
CDR3aa: CASVSVAGRAPPYEQYF
CDR3nt: TGTGCCAGCGTCTCCGTGGCCGGGAGGGCTCCTCCCTACGAGCAGTACTTC

v_gene: TRBV3-1/TRBV3-2
j_gene: TRBJ2-2
len: 13
d_gene: NA
abundance: NA
CDR3aa: CASSSTSSGELFF
CDR3nt: TGTGCCAGCAGCTCTACTAGTTCCGGGGAGCTGTTTTTT

v_gene: TRBV6-4
j_gene: TRBJ1-2
len: 15
d_gene: TRBD1
abundance: NA
CDR3aa: CASSDSDRGVYGYTF
CDR3nt: TGTGCCAGCAGTGATTCGGACAGGGGGGTCTATGGCTACACCTTC

v_gene: TRBV28
j_gene: TRBJ2-7
len: 15
d_gene: TRBD1
abundance: NA
CDR3aa: CASSLSRTGSYEQYF
CDR3nt: TGTGCCAGCAGTTTATCGAGGACAGGCTCCTACGAGCAGTACTTC

v_gene: TRBV7-9
j_gene: TRBJ2-3
len: 15
d_gene: TRBD2
abundance: NA
CDR3aa: CASTPPGLATDTQYF
CDR3nt: TGTGCCAGCACCCCCCCGGGACTAGCGACAGATACGCAGTATTTT

v_gene: TRBV28
j_gene: TRBJ2-7
len: 12
d_gene: TRBD2
abundance: NA
CDR3aa: CASSLLREGAYF
CDR3nt: TGTGCCAGCAGTTTACTAAGGGAGGGCGCATACTTC

v_gene: TRBV2
j_gene: TRBJ1-1
len: 13
d_gene: NA
abundance: NA
CDR3aa: CASSDEGSTEAFF
CDR3nt: TGTGCCAGCAGTGATGAGGGTAGCACTGAAGCTTTCTTT

v_gene: TRBV7-9
j_gene: TRBJ1-4
len: 17
d_gene: TRBD1
abundance: NA
CDR3aa: CASSLGSGPQGAEKLFF
CDR3nt: TGTGCCAGCAGCTTAGGATCAGGTCCTCAGGGGGCGGAAAAACTGTTTTTT

v_gene: TRBV6-5
j_gene: TRBJ2-6
len: 15
d_gene: NA
abundance: NA
CDR3aa: CASSYLEFGANVLTF
CDR3nt: TGTGCCAGCAGTTATTTGGAGTTCGGGGCCAACGTCCTGACTTTC

v_gene: TRBV28
j_gene: TRBJ2-3
len: 13
d_gene: NA
abundance: NA
CDR3aa: CATRLGGTDTQYF
CDR3nt: TGTGCCACAAGGCTGGGCGGCACAGATACGCAGTATTTT

v_gene: TRBV7-2
j_gene: TRBJ1-5
len: 11
d_gene: NA
abundance: NA
CDR3aa: CASGGDQPQHF
CDR3nt: TGTGCCAGCGGAGGGGATCAGCCCCAGCATTTT

v_gene: TRBV3-1/TRBV3-2
j_gene: TRBJ2-1
len: 16
d_gene: TRBD2
abundance: NA
CDR3aa: CASSPRELAGGSEQFF
CDR3nt: TGTGCCAGCAGCCCCAGGGAACTAGCGGGAGGGAGTGAGCAGTTCTTC

v_gene: TRBV2
j_gene: TRBJ2-1
len: 14
d_gene: TRBD1
abundance: NA
CDR3aa: CASRTGQGYNEQFF
CDR3nt: TGTGCCAGCAGAACGGGACAGGGCTACAATGAGCAGTTCTTC

v_gene: TRBV11-2
j_gene: TRBJ1-1
len: 13
d_gene: NA
abundance: NA
CDR3aa: CASSLRGNTEAFF
CDR3nt: TGTGCCAGCAGCTTAAGGGGGAACACTGAAGCTTTCTTT

v_gene: TRBV3-1/TRBV3-2
j_gene: TRBJ2-2
len: 15
d_gene: TRBD2
abundance: NA
CDR3aa: CASSTWSGATGELFF
CDR3nt: TGTGCCAGCAGCACCTGGAGCGGGGCCACCGGGGAGCTGTTTTTT

v_gene: TRBV18
j_gene: TRBJ2-1
len: 15
d_gene: NA
abundance: NA
CDR3aa: CASSPLTMGSNEQFF
CDR3nt: TGTGCCAGCTCACCGCTTACTATGGGTTCCAATGAGCAGTTCTTC

v_gene: TRBV7-2
j_gene: TRBJ1-3
len: 14
d_gene: NA
abundance: once
CDR3aa: CASSFRIGGDTIYF
CDR3nt: TGTGCCAGCAGCTTCCGGATCGGAGGAGACACCATATATTTT

v_gene: TRBV6-5
j_gene: TRBJ1-5
len: 14
d_gene: TRBD1
abundance: NA
CDR3aa: CASSDRVRNQPQHF
CDR3nt: TGTGCCAGCAGCGACAGGGTTCGCAATCAGCCCCAGCATTTT

v_gene: TRBV7-9
j_gene: TRBJ1-3
len: 13
d_gene: NA
abundance: once
CDR3aa: CASSRSTGNTIYF
CDR3nt: TGTGCCAGCAGCCGGTCTACCGGAAACACCATATATTTT

v_gene: TRBV5-1
j_gene: TRBJ2-6
len: 18
d_gene: TRBD1
abundance: NA
CDR3aa: CASSVGGQGYSGANVLTF
CDR3nt: TGCGCCAGCAGCGTTGGGGGACAGGGTTACTCTGGGGCCAACGTCCTGACTTTC

v_gene: TRBV7-2
j_gene: TRBJ1-5
len: 15
d_gene: TRBD1
abundance: NA
CDR3aa: CASSSQGAGNQPQHF
CDR3nt: TGTGCCAGCAGTTCTCAGGGGGCGGGCAATCAGCCCCAGCATTTT

v_gene: TRBV6-6
j_gene: TRBJ2-1
len: 15
d_gene: TRBD2
abundance: once
CDR3aa: CASRPVSGTSYEQFF
CDR3nt: TGTGCCAGCAGACCCGTATCCGGGACTAGTTATGAGCAGTTCTTC

v_gene: TRBV5-6
j_gene: TRBJ2-7
len: 15
d_gene: TRBD2
abundance: NA
CDR3aa: CASSRAGRPMGEQYF
CDR3nt: TGTGCCAGCAGCCGAGCGGGACGGCCAATGGGGGAGCAGTACTTC

v_gene: TRBV19
j_gene: TRBJ2-3
len: 23
d_gene: NA
abundance: NA
CDR3aa: CASRLNDVRQDNTEGTDTDTQYF
CDR3nt: TGTGCCAGTAGACTTAACGACGTCCGGCAGGACAATACGGAAGGTACGGACACAGATACGCAGTATTTT

v_gene: TRBV30
j_gene: TRBJ1-4
len: 17
d_gene: TRBD1
abundance: NA
CDR3aa: CAWSAATRTGYNEKLFF
CDR3nt: TGTGCCTGGAGCGCGGCAACCCGGACAGGATATAATGAAAAACTGTTTTTT

v_gene: TRBV6-4
j_gene: TRBJ1-1
len: 16
d_gene: TRBD1
abundance: NA
CDR3aa: CASRMDRTSLNTEAFF
CDR3nt: TGTGCCAGCCGAATGGACAGGACTTCCTTGAACACTGAAGCTTTCTTT

v_gene: TRBV5-1
j_gene: TRBJ2-3
len: 15
d_gene: NA
abundance: NA
CDR3aa: CASSLAVSGTDTQYF
CDR3nt: TGCGCCAGCAGCTTGGCCGTAAGCGGCACAGATACGCAGTATTTT

v_gene: TRBV13
j_gene: TRBJ2-1
len: 15
d_gene: NA
abundance: NA
CDR3aa: CASSLSGRQLYEQFF
CDR3nt: TGTGCCAGCAGCTTAAGTGGGAGGCAATTATATGAGCAGTTCTTC

v_gene: TRBV5-1
j_gene: TRBJ1-3
len: 16
d_gene: TRBD1
abundance: NA
CDR3aa: CASSNGQGGPGNTIYF
CDR3nt: TGCGCCAGCAGCAACGGACAGGGAGGACCTGGAAACACCATATATTTT

v_gene: TRBV28
j_gene: TRBJ1-5
len: 15
d_gene: TRBD1
abundance: few
CDR3aa: CASSWATGGNQPQHF
CDR3nt: TGTGCCAGCAGTTGGGCGACAGGGGGCAACCAGCCCCAGCATTTT

v_gene: TRBV5-1
j_gene: TRBJ2-7
len: 13
d_gene: NA
abundance: once
CDR3aa: CASTPTGFYEQYF
CDR3nt: TGCGCCAGCACTCCTACAGGGTTCTACGAGCAGTACTTC

v_gene: TRBV7-9
j_gene: TRBJ1-3
len: 16
d_gene: TRBD1
abundance: NA
CDR3aa: CASSENGQGQGNTIYF
CDR3nt: TGTGCCAGCAGCGAAAATGGACAGGGGCAGGGAAACACCATATATTTT

v_gene: TRBV7-3
j_gene: TRBJ2-7
len: 16
d_gene: NA
abundance: NA
CDR3aa: CASSPLPGLGQYEQYF
CDR3nt: TGTGCCAGCAGCCCGTTACCGGGCCTCGGACAATACGAGCAGTACTTC

v_gene: TRBV3-1/TRBV3-2
j_gene: TRBJ2-1
len: 15
d_gene: TRBD1
abundance: NA
CDR3aa: CASSRFDKGANEQFF
CDR3nt: TGTGCCAGCAGCCGATTCGACAAGGGGGCAAATGAGCAGTTCTTC

v_gene: TRBV12-3/TRBV12-4
j_gene: TRBJ1-1
len: 13
d_gene: TRBD1
abundance: NA
CDR3aa: CASRWTGDNRAFF
CDR3nt: TGTGCCAGCAGGTGGACAGGGGATAATCGAGCTTTCTTT

v_gene: TRBV19
j_gene: TRBJ1-5
len: 15
d_gene: NA
abundance: NA
CDR3aa: CASSLTIGNNQPQHF
CDR3nt: TGTGCCAGTAGTTTGACAATCGGGAACAATCAGCCCCAGCATTTT

v_gene: TRBV27
j_gene: TRBJ1-4
len: 16
d_gene: NA
abundance: NA
CDR3aa: CASTTLRTPYSEKLFF
CDR3nt: TGTGCCAGCACAACACTTCGGACTCCCTATAGTGAAAAACTGTTTTTT

v_gene: TRBV6-1
j_gene: TRBJ2-1
len: 16
d_gene: TRBD1
abundance: NA
CDR3aa: CASSELRQGTYNEQFF
CDR3nt: TGTGCCAGCAGTGAACTCCGACAGGGCACTTACAATGAGCAGTTCTTC

v_gene: TRBV19
j_gene: TRBJ1-5
len: 17
d_gene: NA
abundance: NA
CDR3aa: CASSIGTGPRPNQPQHF
CDR3nt: TGTGCCAGTAGTATAGGCACAGGCCCGCGACCAAATCAGCCCCAGCATTTT

v_gene: TRBV9
j_gene: TRBJ2-1
len: 15
d_gene: NA
abundance: NA
CDR3aa: CASSVIRAALNEQFF
CDR3nt: TGTGCCAGCAGCGTAATCAGGGCAGCCCTCAATGAGCAGTTCTTC

v_gene: TRBV11-3
j_gene: TRBJ2-1
len: 13
d_gene: TRBD2
abundance: NA
CDR3aa: CASTLVRGDEQFF
CDR3nt: TGTGCCAGCACACTAGTGCGGGGGGATGAGCAGTTCTTC

v_gene: TRBV10-3
j_gene: TRBJ1-4
len: 15
d_gene: NA
abundance: once
CDR3aa: CAIASLGQPNEKLFF
CDR3nt: TGTGCCATCGCGAGTTTAGGACAGCCTAATGAAAAACTGTTTTTT

v_gene: TRBV28
j_gene: TRBJ1-2
len: 16
d_gene: TRBD1
abundance: NA
CDR3aa: CASSVPGQGANYGYTF
CDR3nt: TGTGCCAGCAGTGTCCCGGGACAGGGGGCGAACTATGGCTACACCTTC

v_gene: TRBV27
j_gene: TRBJ1-3
len: 14
d_gene: NA
abundance: once
CDR3aa: CATTKDSDGNTIYF
CDR3nt: TGTGCCACAACCAAAGACAGTGATGGAAACACCATATATTTT

v_gene: TRBV3-1/TRBV3-2
j_gene: TRBJ2-1
len: 12
d_gene: TRBD2
abundance: NA
CDR3aa: CASSPGGLSQFF
CDR3nt: TGTGCCAGCAGCCCGGGAGGGCTGTCACAGTTCTTC

v_gene: TRBV6-2/TRBV6-3
j_gene: TRBJ2-3
len: 15
d_gene: NA
abundance: NA
CDR3aa: CASSYPQRGTDTQYF
CDR3nt: TGTGCCAGCAGTTACCCCCAGAGGGGCACAGATACGCAGTATTTT